The 7 T cell receptor beta chains listed next were all sequenced from one sample in a study of T cell responses to AZD1222 COVID-19 vaccine. Sequenced by immunoSEQ multiplex PCR; TCRdb stores in-frame clones only, minus some. Of 90,000 to 120,000 clones in the sample, 75% to 90% were seen once. The material was peripheral blood, obtained on day 0 of AZD1222 vaccination. These TCRs come from an adult in good health.

The chain carries TRBV7-2 and TRBJ1-2; D unresolved. Looked up from germline, CDR1 is SGHTA and CDR2 is FQGNSA. V gave up 4 bases and J gave up 5 bases, with 20 bases separating them. The CDR3 is 16 amino acids. The DNA of the CDR3 is TGTGCCAGCAGCTCTGACGTTGGCAGGAACCTTTATGGCTACACCTTC. This codes for CASSSDVGRNLYGYTF. The variable domain in full, with the rest retrieved from reference TRBV7-2 and TRBJ1-2, is GAGVSQSPSNKVTEKGKDVELRCDPISGHTALYWYRQSLGQGLEFLIYFQGNSAPDKSGLPSDRFSAERTGGSVSTLTIQRTQQEDSAVYLCASSSDVGRNLYGYTFGSGTRLTVV.

V gene TRBV5-6 combines with J gene TRBJ1-1; TRBD1 is a possible D gene (6 bases). CDR1 SGHDT and CDR2 YYEEEE come from the germline V gene. V was pared by 6 bases and J by 5 bases, with 17 bases between. CDR3 size: 14 residues. The CDR3 here is CASTTGGGLTEAFF. DNA of the CDR3: TGTGCCAGCACTACCGGAGGGGGTCTGACTGAAGCTTTCTTT.

The J gene is TRBJ2-1, the V gene TRBV30; possibly TRBD2 for D (5 bases). Germline assignment: CDR1 GTSNPN and CDR2 SVGIG (reference sequence). The CDR3 has 14 residues. The ends were cut back, 2 bases at V and 7 bases at J, with 15 bases in the middle. CDR3 amino acids: CAWSWGYSGNEQFF. The CDR3 bases are TGTGCCTGGAGTTGGGGATATTCGGGGAATGAGCAGTTCTTC.

The chain combines TRBV10-3 with TRBJ1-3; TRBD1 is a possible D gene (5 bases). The germline CDR1 and CDR2 sequences are ENHRY and SYGVKD. This CDR3 is 14 amino acids long. V was trimmed by 6 bases and J by 6 bases, leaving 15 bases between them. CDR3 region: CAIRTAGLENTIYF. DNA for the CDR3: TGTGCCATCAGAACAGCGGGGCTGGAAAACACCATATATTTT.

The chain has TRBV11-2 and TRBJ1-4; D call uncertain. The CDR3 is made up of 16 amino acids. Deletions cut 3 bases from V and 0 bases from J, with 11 bases between. Germline values: CDR1 SGHAT, CDR2 FQNNGV. The CDR3: CASSLRPGATNEKLFF. For the CDR3, the DNA is TGTGCCAGCAGCTTGCGCCCCGGCGCAACTAATGAAAAACTGTTTTTT.

This clone was seen a handful of times. The gene calls are TRBV3-1 (or the pseudogene TRBV3-2) and TRBJ2-7; possibly TRBD1 for D (6 bases). This CDR3 comprises 15 residues. CDR1 and CDR2 (germline): LGHDT, YNNKEL (reference sequence). V gave up 1 base and J gave up 3 bases, with 13 bases separating them. The CDR3 is CASSQGGHRDYEQYF. As DNA, the CDR3 is TGTGCCAGCAGCCAAGGGGGACACCGAGACTACGAGCAGTACTTC.

The chain employs TRBV6-5 and TRBJ1-2; D is possibly TRBD1 (5 bases). Trimming left V 0 bases short and J 7 bases short, with 9 bases between. The CDR3 loop spans 13 amino acids. Germline V gene data show CDR1 as MNHEY and CDR2 as SVGAGI. CDR3 bases: TGTGCCAGCAGTTACTCGTCAGGGCCTGGCTACACCTTC. This gives the protein CASSYSSGPGYTF.